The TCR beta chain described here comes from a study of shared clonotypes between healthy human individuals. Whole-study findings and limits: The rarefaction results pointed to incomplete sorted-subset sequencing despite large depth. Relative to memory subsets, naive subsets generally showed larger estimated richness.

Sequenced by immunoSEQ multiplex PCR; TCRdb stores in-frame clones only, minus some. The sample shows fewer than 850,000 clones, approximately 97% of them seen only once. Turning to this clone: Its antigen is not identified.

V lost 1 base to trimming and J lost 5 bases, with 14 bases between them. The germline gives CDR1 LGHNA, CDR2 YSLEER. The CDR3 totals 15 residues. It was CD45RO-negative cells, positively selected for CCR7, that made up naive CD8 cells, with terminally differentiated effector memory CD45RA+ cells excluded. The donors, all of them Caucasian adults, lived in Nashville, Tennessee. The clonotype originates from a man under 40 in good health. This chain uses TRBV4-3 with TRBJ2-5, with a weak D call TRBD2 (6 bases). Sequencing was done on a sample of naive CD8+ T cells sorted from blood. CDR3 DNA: TGCGCCAGCAGCCAAGGGCGGGGCGGAGGGGAGACCCAGTACTTC. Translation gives CASSQGRGGGETQYF.